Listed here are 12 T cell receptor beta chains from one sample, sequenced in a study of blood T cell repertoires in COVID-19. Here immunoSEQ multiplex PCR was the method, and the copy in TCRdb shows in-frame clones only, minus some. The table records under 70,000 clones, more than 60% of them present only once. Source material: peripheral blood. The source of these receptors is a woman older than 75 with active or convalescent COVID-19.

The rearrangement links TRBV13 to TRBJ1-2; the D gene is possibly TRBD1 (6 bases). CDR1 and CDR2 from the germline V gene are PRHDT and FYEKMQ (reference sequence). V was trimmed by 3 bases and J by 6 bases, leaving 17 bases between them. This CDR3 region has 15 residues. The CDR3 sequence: CASSLPSGERDGYTF. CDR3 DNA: TGTGCCAGCAGCTTGCCATCAGGGGAGAGGGATGGCTACACCTTC.

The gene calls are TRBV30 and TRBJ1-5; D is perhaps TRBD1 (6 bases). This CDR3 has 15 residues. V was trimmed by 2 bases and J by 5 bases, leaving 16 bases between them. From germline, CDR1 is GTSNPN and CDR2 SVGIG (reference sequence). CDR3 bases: TGTGCCTGGAGTCCCCTTGGGACACTGGATCAGCCCCAGCATTTT. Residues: CAWSPLGTLDQPQHF.

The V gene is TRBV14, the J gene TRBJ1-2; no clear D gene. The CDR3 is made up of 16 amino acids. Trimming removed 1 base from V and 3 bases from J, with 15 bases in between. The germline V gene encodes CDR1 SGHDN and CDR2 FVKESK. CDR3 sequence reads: CASSQALSGGHYGYTF. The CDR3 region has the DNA TGTGCCAGCAGCCAAGCCCTAAGCGGAGGGCACTATGGCTACACCTTC. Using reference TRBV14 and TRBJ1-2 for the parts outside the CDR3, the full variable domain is EAGVTQFPSHSVIEKGQTVTLRCDPISGHDNLYWYRRVMGKEIKFLLHFVKESKQDESGMPNNRFLAERTGGTYSTLKVQPAELEDSGVYFCASSQALSGGHYGYTFGSGTRLTVV.

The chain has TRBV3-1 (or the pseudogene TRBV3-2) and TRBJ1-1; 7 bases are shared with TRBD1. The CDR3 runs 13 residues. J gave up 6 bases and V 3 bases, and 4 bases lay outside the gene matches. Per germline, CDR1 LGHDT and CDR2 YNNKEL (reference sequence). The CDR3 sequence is CASSHSTGSEAFF. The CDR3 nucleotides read TGTGCCAGCAGCCATTCGACAGGGTCTGAAGCTTTCTTT.

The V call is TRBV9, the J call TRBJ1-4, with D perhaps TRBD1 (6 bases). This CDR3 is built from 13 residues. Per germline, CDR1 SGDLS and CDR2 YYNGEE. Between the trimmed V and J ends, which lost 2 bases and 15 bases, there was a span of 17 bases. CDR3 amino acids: CASSVYGTPPMFF. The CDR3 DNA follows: TGTGCCAGCAGCGTGTACGGGACACCACCTATGTTTTTT.

Here the CDR3 reads CATSDAGSTGETQYF. CDR3 sequence (DNA): TGTGCCACCAGTGACGCCGGGTCTACTGGGGAGACCCAGTACTTC. V and J are TRBV24-1 and TRBJ2-5; no reliable D call. CDR1 is KGHDR, CDR2 SFDVKD, per germline. Trimming removed 4 bases at V and 5 bases at J, with 16 bases between. The CDR3 sequence is 15 residues long.

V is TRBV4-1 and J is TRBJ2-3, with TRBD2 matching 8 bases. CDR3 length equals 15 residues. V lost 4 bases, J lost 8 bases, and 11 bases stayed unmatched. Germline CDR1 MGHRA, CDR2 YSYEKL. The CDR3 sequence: CASSLIAGIPGTQYF. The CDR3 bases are TGCGCCAGCAGCCTGATAGCGGGGATTCCAGGTACGCAGTATTTT.

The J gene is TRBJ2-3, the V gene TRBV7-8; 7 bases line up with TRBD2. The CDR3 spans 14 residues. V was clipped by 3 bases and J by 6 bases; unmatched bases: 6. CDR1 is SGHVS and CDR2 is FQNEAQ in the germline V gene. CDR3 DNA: TGTGCCAGCAGCTTGGCGGGGGAAGGGGATACGCAGTATTTT. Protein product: CASSLAGEGDTQYF.

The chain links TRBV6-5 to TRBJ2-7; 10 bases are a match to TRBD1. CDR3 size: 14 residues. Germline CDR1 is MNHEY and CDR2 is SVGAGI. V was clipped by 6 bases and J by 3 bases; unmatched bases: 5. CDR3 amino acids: CASSPGTGDYEQYF. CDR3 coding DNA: TGTGCCAGCAGCCCCGGGACAGGGGACTACGAGCAGTACTTC.

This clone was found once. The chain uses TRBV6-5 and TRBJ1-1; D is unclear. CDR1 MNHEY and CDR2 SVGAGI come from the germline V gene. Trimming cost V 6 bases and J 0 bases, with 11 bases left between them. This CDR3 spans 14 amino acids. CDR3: CASSFSGVNTEAFF. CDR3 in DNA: TGTGCCAGCAGCTTTTCCGGGGTGAACACTGAAGCTTTCTTT.

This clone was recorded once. The CDR3: CASSEPGQGNTEAFF. Written as DNA, the CDR3 is TGTGCCAGCAGTGAACCGGGACAGGGGAACACTGAAGCTTTCTTT. This sequence joins TRBV25-1 and TRBJ1-1; 9 nucleotides agree with TRBD1. The V and J ends lost 2 bases and 1 base, in that order; junction bases with no gene match: 2. CDR1 and CDR2 (germline): MGHDK, SYGVNS. The CDR3 sequence is 15 residues long. The full variable domain, in which reference TRBV25-1 and TRBJ1-1 provide the parts outside the CDR3, is EADIYQTPRYLVIGTGKKITLECSQTMGHDKMYWYQQDPGMELHLIHYSYGVNSTEKGDLSSESTVSRIRTEHFPLTLESARPSHTSQYLCASSEPGQGNTEAFFGQGTRLTVV.

As DNA, the CDR3 is TGTGCCAGCTCACCAGGGGACAGGGGGCTTGGGACTGAAGCTTTCTTT. It translates to CASSPGDRGLGTEAFF. V usage is TRBV18 and J usage is TRBJ1-1; 12 nucleotides line up with TRBD1. The germline V gene encodes CDR1 KGHSH and CDR2 LQKENI. The CDR3 totals 16 residues. Germline trimming cut 2 bases from V and 5 bases from J; bases unmatched to any gene: 6.